This T cell receptor (beta chain) was recovered during a study of Ad26.COV2.S vaccination and SARS-CoV-2 variants (dated by TCRdb to 2020 to 2022). Regarding the study in general: Vaccine-arm donors came from COV1001, a multicentre, randomized, double-blind, placebo-controlled phase I-IIa trial of Ad26.COV2.S in healthy adults. Ad26.COV2.S was administered intramuscularly at 5 x 10^10 or 1 x 10^11 viral particles, either as a single shot or as two shots given 56 days apart. TCRbeta repertoire sequencing served as the tool for gauging how specific and how broad the SARS-CoV-2-reactive T cell receptors were following Ad26.COV2.S vaccination. The TCR-sequenced set comprised about 32 samples: approximately 20 Ad26.COV2.S vaccine recipients, 5 placebo recipients and 8 SARS-CoV-2 convalescent individuals. Trial participants were randomized into five groups of five, in which low-dose or high-dose Ad26.COV2.S was given once or twice, or placebo was given on both occasions. Throughout the experiments and outcome assessment, investigators stayed blinded to trial group allocation.

In the case of this clone: The antigen this receptor binds is unknown. No base qualities exist here, and no much larger clone lies one base off it.

The treatment or condition label on this specimen signifies: 15 to 20 received Ad26.COV2.S at low or high dose, single or two shots; about 5 received placebo; per-sample allocation not given. For vaccine and placebo recipients, repertoires were sequenced using samples collected on day 63 after the first injection. Cohort 1b enrolled 20 to 30 adults aged 18-55 years at a single site in Boston, USA, between 29 July and 7 August 2020. Ad26.COV2.S was a replication-incompetent adenovirus type 26 vector that expressed a prefusion-stabilized SARS-CoV-2 spike protein derived from the original Wuhan strain. TCRbeta CDR3 regions were sequenced with the immunoSEQ Assay. After extraction, genomic DNA underwent amplification by bias-controlled multiplex PCR, followed by high-throughput sequencing. The published analysis was carried out like this. To quantify the absolute abundance of each unique TCRbeta CDR3 region, sequences were collapsed and filtered. Usable DNA was measured by amplifying reference genes present in all nucleated cells, and TCRbeta template counts were normalized to that usable DNA to estimate T cell fraction. Repertoire TCRs were annotated as SARS-CoV-2-specific by exact matching of V gene, CDR3 amino acid sequence and J gene to a known reactive TCR set. The reference SARS-CoV-2 TCR set was derived from MIRA and filtered for enrichment in COVID-19-positive ImmuneCODE repertoires, a step that removed public or cross-reactive TCRs. Using the MIRA antigens, annotated TCRs were further analysed by specific ORF or by position within an ORF. Depth was the summed frequency of annotated unique rearrangements, while breadth was defined as annotated unique rearrangements over total unique productive rearrangements. Two-sided Wilcoxon rank-sum tests were applied when comparing TCR breadth between groups. The source is immuneACCESS, and TCRdb retained only in-frame sequences with V and J called. Part of the clones is not carried over; for the studies checked, unresolved V genes explain less than half of this, and the remainder is unexplained. V, J and clone size are those of that table, while D and trimming were read from the DNA. In this sample the table shows about 400,000 clones, 89% of which occur a single time. Jointly, the top ten make up 1.9% of the sample.

The CDR3 measures 15 amino acids from cysteine to phenylalanine. CDR3 DNA is the only sequence kept; it has 45 bases, read in frame from the first base. The germline V gene (reference sequence) specifies LNHDA as CDR1 and SQIVND as CDR2. Trimming accounts for 7 bases at V and 4 bases at J, while the number of junction bases matched to no gene is 11. Summary of the overall study and its limitations: Spike-specific TCR breadth was higher in Ad26.COV2.S recipients than in placebo recipients (P = 0.0014). After vaccination, spike-specific CD8+ and CD4+ T cell responses were reported to show substantial breadth. Comparable non-spike TCR breadth was observed between vaccine and placebo recipients, consistent with only spike being contained in the vaccine. According to the authors, total T cell responses may have been underestimated by the TCR breadth and depth analyses. The study was not powered to compare responses between vaccine doses or regimens.

The chain employs TRBV19 and TRBJ1-2; 8 central bases correspond to TRBD1. The clonotype comes from a person aged 18-60 years who received the Ad26.COV2.S COVID-19 vaccine or a placebo. The input for sequencing was peripheral blood, taken in a trial of Ad26.COV2.S vaccine versus placebo. Read as DNA, the sequence is TGTGCCAGTAACCCAATCCGGGGACAGGCCTATGGCTACACCTTC. It specifies CASNPIRGQAYGYTF. The CDR3, completed at both ends by the reference TRBV19 and TRBJ1-2 genes, gives the full variable domain DGGITQSPKYLFRKEGQNVTLSCEQNLNHDAMYWYRQDPGQGLRLIYYSQIVNDFQKGDIAEGYSVSREKKESFPLTVTSAQKNPTAFYLCASNPIRGQAYGYTFGSGTRLTVV.